This is a list of T cell receptor beta chains from one sample in a study of tumor-infiltrating lymphocytes in primary liver carcinoma. A single record per CDR3 protein comes from TCRdb applying MiXCR to the multiplex PCR reads. The sample includes about 320,000 distinct CDR3 sequences, 55% to 65% of them seen just once. Sequenced input: peripheral blood. The receptors here all came from a man aged 40-50 years with primary liver carcinoma and hepatitis B virus infection. Both conserved end residues are part of each CDR3. The order of the fields is clone size, V gene, J gene, D gene, CDR3 DNA, CDR3 protein. The D gene is left open where the match is weak. Size values are once, few and many counts, or a class for expanded clones, and some rows have none.

abundance: NA
v_gene: TRBV10-3
j_gene: TRBJ2-1
d_gene: NA
CDR3nt: TGTGCCATCAGTGAATATCTAGATTGGGGAGGTAGATGCAATGAGCAGTTCTTC
CDR3aa: CAISEYLDWGGRCNEQFF

abundance: NA
v_gene: TRBV5-1
j_gene: TRBJ2-3
d_gene: NA
CDR3nt: TGCGCCAGCAGCTCCAACAATCTCCCAGAAACGCAGTATTTT
CDR3aa: CASSSNNLPETQYF

abundance: NA
v_gene: TRBV29-1
j_gene: TRBJ2-1
d_gene: TRBD1
CDR3nt: TGCAGCGGGGGACAGGACTCCCATAATGAGCAGTTCTTC
CDR3aa: CSGGQDSHNEQFF

abundance: NA
v_gene: TRBV5-8
j_gene: TRBJ2-5
d_gene: TRBD2
CDR3nt: TGTGTCAGCAGCTTCGGGACTAGCGGAGAGACCCAGCACTTC
CDR3aa: CVSSFGTSGETQHF

abundance: NA
v_gene: TRBV12-3/TRBV12-4
j_gene: TRBJ2-3
d_gene: NA
CDR3nt: TGTGCCAGCAGTTCTAAGTGGGGGGACTTGCCCCCCCGAGATACGCAGTATTTT
CDR3aa: CASSSKWGDLPPRDTQYF

abundance: NA
v_gene: TRBV11-3
j_gene: TRBJ2-5
d_gene: TRBD2
CDR3nt: TGTGCCAGCAGCTTTGGGACTTGCGGGGGTCCTTTGGAGACCCAGTACTTC
CDR3aa: CASSFGTCGGPLETQYF

abundance: many
v_gene: TRBV5-5
j_gene: TRBJ2-1
d_gene: NA
CDR3nt: TGTGCCAGCAGCTTTTTGGACAGAGTATACAATGAGCAGTTCTTC
CDR3aa: CASSFLDRVYNEQFF

abundance: NA
v_gene: TRBV11-2
j_gene: TRBJ2-3
d_gene: NA
CDR3nt: TGTGTCAGCAGCTTTGTTGCGATAGGGGTTGGGCACTGGGCAGATACGCAGTATTTT
CDR3aa: CVSSFVAIGVGHWADTQYF

abundance: many
v_gene: TRBV29-1
j_gene: TRBJ2-1
d_gene: TRBD2
CDR3nt: TGCAGCGTTGTCGGGGGGAATGTGTACGCGAGCTCCTACAATGAGCAGTTCTTC
CDR3aa: CSVVGGNVYASSYNEQFF

abundance: NA
v_gene: TRBV30
j_gene: TRBJ2-5
d_gene: NA
CDR3nt: TGTGCCTGGAATGTTCTCGAGACCCAGTACTTC
CDR3aa: CAWNVLETQYF